The 10 T cell receptor beta chains in this list originate from one sample, sequenced in a study of CD8 T cells in Susac syndrome. Random hexamers were used to reverse transcribe an amount of 0.5 to 1 ug RNA. TCRdb recomputed calls from the immunoSEQ multiplex PCR reads with MiXCR, one row per CDR3 protein. The sample has over 150,000 distinct CDR3 sequences, over 85% seen once. The specimen was CD4+ T cells from PBMCs. The origin of the receptors is a human donor with multiple sclerosis.

This clonotype has just one count. CDR3 nucleotide sequence: TGTGCCAGCAGCGTCTCAAGGGAGCTTGGGATGAACACTGAAGCTTTCTTT. This codes for CASSVSRELGMNTEAFF. This chain links TRBV9 with TRBJ1-1; no reliable D call. The V end lost 2 bases, the J end lost 0 bases, and 17 bases lay between the germline ends. The CDR3 consists of 17 residues. The germline CDR1 and CDR2 sequences are SGDLS and YYNGEE.

The rearrangement links TRBV19 to TRBJ2-1; 14 nucleotides align to TRBD2. The germline CDR1 and CDR2 sequences are LNHDA and SQIVND (reference sequence). J lost 0 bases, V lost 5 bases, and 9 bases had no gene match. CDR3 size: 19 residues. The CDR3 DNA reads as TGTGCCAGTAGTCCGACTAGCGGGAGGGCCTCGAGCTCCTACAATGAGCAGTTCTTC. This gives the protein CASSPTSGRASSSYNEQFF.

This clonotype turned up a few times. The chain employs TRBV7-2 and TRBJ2-1; TRBD2 matches 12 bases. Germline-derived CDR1 and CDR2 are SGHTA and FQGNSA. J gave up 9 bases and V 5 bases, and 8 bases lay outside the gene matches. CDR3 length equals 15 residues. The CDR3 DNA sequence: TGTGCCAGCAGCCGACTAGCGGGAGATAAGGGTGAGCAGTTCTTC. This codes for CASSRLAGDKGEQFF.

The chain couples TRBV5-1 to TRBJ1-1; perhaps TRBD1 as D (5 bases). Trimming left V 0 bases short and J 1 base short, with 10 bases between. CDR1 SGHRS and CDR2 YFSETQ come from the germline V gene. The CDR3 consists of 15 residues. CDR3 sequence: CASSLDGGENTEAFF. The CDR3 nucleotides read TGCGCCAGCAGCTTGGATGGAGGGGAGAACACTGAAGCTTTCTTT.

The chain links TRBV7-2 to TRBJ2-5; D gene ambiguous. In germline, CDR1 is SGHTA, CDR2 FQGNSA. The length of the CDR3 is 12 residues. Trimming left V 5 bases short and J 9 bases short, with 13 bases between. CDR3 sequence (DNA): TGTGCCAGCAGCAAGACCCTTACGGCCCAGTACTTC. Residues: CASSKTLTAQYF.

The chain couples TRBV20-1 to TRBJ2-3; weak D call: TRBD2 (6 bases). This CDR3 comprises 13 residues. CDR1 and CDR2 from the germline V gene are DFQATT and SNEGSKA (reference sequence). Between the trimmed V and J ends, which lost 4 bases and 0 bases, there was a span of 8 bases. DNA for the CDR3: TGCAGTGCTACCGGGACTAGCACAGATACGCAGTATTTT. Its translation is CSATGTSTDTQYF.

The gene calls are TRBV5-6 and TRBJ2-2; D call uncertain. V was pared by 4 bases and J by 8 bases, with 15 bases between. The CDR3 length is 14 residues. CDR1 is SGHDT, CDR2 YYEEEE, per germline. The CDR3 spells CASSRTAATGELFF. CDR3 coding DNA: TGTGCCAGCAGCCGGACGGCCGCCACGGGGGAGCTGTTTTTT. The full variable domain, completed using reference TRBV5-6 and TRBJ2-2, is DAGVTQSPTHLIKTRGQQVTLRCSPKSGHDTVSWYQQALGQGPQFIFQYYEEEERQRGNFPDRFSGHQFPNYSSELNVNALLLGDSALYLCASSRTAATGELFFGEGSRLTVL.

This clonotype was detected only once. This chain joins TRBV7-3 and TRBJ2-1, with 8 bases aligning to TRBD2. CDR1 is SGHTA, CDR2 FQGTGA, per germline. This CDR3 has 15 amino acids. V shed 5 bases and J 5 bases; nucleotides not matched to a gene: 8. The CDR3 bases are TGTGCCAGCAGCCCCCCGGGACTAGGTAACAATGAGCAGTTCTTC. It specifies CASSPPGLGNNEQFF.

V and J are TRBV9 and TRBJ2-3; 7 nucleotides match TRBD2. CDR1 and CDR2 from the germline V gene are SGDLS and YYNGEE. The V gene end was trimmed by 0 bases and the J gene end by 4 bases; junction bases not matched to a gene: 5. The CDR3 is made up of 15 amino acids. CDR3 sequence (DNA): TGTGCCAGCAGCGTAGCTCCGCGGGGGTCAGATACGCAGTATTTT. This gives the protein CASSVAPRGSDTQYF.

CDR3 loop: CASSLRQSNEQFF. CDR3 nucleotides: TGTGCCAGCAGCTTAAGGCAGTCGAATGAGCAGTTCTTC. V usage is TRBV7-3 and J usage is TRBJ2-1; D not resolved. V shed 1 base and J shed 7 bases, with 8 bases lying between them. The CDR3 has 13 residues. Germline CDR1 reads SGHTA; CDR2 reads FQGTGA.